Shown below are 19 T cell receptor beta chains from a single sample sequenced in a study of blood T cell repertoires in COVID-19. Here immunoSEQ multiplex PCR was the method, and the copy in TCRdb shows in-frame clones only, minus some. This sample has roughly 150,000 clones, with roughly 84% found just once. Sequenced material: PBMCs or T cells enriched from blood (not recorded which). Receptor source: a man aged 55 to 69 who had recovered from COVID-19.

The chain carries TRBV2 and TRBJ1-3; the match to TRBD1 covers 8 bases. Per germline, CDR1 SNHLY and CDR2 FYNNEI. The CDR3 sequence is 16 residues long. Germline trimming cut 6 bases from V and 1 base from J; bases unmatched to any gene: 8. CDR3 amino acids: CASRPNDRGSGNTIYF. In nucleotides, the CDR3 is TGTGCCAGCAGGCCCAATGACAGGGGATCTGGAAACACCATATATTTT.

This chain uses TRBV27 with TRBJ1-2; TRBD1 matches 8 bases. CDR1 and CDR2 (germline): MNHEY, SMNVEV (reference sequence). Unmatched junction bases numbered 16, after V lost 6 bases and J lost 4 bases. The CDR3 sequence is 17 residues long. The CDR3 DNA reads TGTGCCAGCAGCCCCCTGGGTGACAGGGGACGAAGCTATGGCTACACCTTC. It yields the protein CASSPLGDRGRSYGYTF.

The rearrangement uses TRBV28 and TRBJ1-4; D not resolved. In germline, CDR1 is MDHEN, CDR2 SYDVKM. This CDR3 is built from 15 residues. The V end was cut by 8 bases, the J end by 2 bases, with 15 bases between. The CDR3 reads CASLDTFGTNEKLFF. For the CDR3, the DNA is TGTGCCAGCTTAGACACGTTTGGGACTAATGAAAAACTGTTTTTT.

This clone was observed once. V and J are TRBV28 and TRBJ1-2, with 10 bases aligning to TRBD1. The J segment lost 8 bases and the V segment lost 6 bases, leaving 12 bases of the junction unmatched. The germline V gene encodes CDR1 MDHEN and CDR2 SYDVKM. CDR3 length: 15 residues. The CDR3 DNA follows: TGTGCCAGCAGAGGGGACAGGGGAAGCTTCGGGGGCTACACCTTC. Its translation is CASRGDRGSFGGYTF.

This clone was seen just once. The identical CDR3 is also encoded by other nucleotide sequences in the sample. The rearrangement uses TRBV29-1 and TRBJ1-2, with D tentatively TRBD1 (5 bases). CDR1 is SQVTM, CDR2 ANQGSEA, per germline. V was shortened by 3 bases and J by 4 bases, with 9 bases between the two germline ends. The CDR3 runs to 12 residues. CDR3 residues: CSVEGQGYGYTF. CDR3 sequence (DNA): TGCAGCGTTGAGGGGCAGGGCTATGGCTACACCTTC.

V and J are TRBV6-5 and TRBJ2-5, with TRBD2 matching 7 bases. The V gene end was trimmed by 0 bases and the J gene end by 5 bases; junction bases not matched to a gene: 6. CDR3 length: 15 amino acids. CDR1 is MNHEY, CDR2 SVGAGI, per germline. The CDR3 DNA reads TGTGCCAGCAGTTACTCGGCGGGAGTAGGGGAGACCCAGTACTTC. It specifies CASSYSAGVGETQYF.

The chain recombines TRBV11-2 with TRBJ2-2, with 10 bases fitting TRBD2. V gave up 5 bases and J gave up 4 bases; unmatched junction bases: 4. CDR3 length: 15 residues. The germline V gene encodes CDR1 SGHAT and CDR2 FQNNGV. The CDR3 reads CASSPAGGGTGELFF. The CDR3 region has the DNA TGTGCCAGCAGCCCAGCGGGGGGGGGCACCGGGGAGCTGTTTTTT.

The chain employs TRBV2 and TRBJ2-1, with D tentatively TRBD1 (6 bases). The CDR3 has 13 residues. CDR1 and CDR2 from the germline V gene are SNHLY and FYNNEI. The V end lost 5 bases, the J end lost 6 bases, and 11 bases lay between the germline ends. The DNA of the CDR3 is TGTGCCAGCAGTAACAGGGTGGCCAATGAGCAGTTCTTC. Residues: CASSNRVANEQFF. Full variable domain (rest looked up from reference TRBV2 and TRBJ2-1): EPEVTQTPSHQVTQMGQEVILRCVPISNHLYFYWYRQILGQKVEFLVSFYNNEISEKSEIFDDQFSVERPDGSNFTLKIRSTKLEDSAMYFCASSNRVANEQFFGPGTRLTVL.

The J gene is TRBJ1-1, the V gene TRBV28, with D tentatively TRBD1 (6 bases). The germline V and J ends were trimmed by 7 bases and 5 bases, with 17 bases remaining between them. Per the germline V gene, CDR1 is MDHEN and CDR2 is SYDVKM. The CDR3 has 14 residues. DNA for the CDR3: TGTGCCAGCAACAGAGGATTGAGGGGGACTGAAGCTTTCTTT. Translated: CASNRGLRGTEAFF.

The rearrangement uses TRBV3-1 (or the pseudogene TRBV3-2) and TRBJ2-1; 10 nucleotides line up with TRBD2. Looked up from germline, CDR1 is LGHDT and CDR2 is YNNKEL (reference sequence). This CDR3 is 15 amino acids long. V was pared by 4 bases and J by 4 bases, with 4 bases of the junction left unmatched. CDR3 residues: CASSPYSGRYNEQFF. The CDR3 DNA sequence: TGTGCCAGCAGCCCATATAGCGGGAGGTACAATGAGCAGTTCTTC.

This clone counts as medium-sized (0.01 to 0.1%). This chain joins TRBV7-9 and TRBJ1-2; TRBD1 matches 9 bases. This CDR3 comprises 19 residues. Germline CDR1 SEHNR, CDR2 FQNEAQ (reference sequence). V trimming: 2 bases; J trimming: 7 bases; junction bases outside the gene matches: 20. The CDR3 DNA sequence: TGTGCCAGCAGCTTACCCAAACAACCTCAGACAGGGGGGACGGGTGGCTACACCTTC. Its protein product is CASSLPKQPQTGGTGGYTF.

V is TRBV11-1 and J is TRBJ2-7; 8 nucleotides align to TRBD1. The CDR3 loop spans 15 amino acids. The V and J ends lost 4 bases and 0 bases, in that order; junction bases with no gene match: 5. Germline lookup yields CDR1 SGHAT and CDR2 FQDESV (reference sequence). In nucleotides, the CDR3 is TGTGCCAGCAGCTCCGGGACAGGATACTCCTACGAGCAGTACTTC. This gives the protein CASSSGTGYSYEQYF.

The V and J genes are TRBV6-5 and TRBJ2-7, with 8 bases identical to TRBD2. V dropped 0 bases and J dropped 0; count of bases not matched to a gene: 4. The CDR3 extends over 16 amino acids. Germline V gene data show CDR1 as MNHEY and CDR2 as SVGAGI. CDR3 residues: CASSYSTSGSSYEQYF. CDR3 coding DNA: TGTGCCAGCAGTTACTCGACCAGCGGGAGCTCCTACGAGCAGTACTTC.

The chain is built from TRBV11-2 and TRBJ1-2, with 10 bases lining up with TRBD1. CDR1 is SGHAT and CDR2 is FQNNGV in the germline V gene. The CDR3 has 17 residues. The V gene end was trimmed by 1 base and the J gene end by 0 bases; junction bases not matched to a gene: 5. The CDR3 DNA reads TGTGCCAGCAGCTTAGTCCCCGGACAGGGGGCTAACTATGGCTACACCTTC. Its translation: CASSLVPGQGANYGYTF.

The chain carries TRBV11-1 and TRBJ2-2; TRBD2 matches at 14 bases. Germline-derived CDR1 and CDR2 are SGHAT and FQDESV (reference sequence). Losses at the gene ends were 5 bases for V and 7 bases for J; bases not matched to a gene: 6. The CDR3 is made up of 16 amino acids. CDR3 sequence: CASSRGTSGGRGELFF. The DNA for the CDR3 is TGTGCCAGCAGCCGCGGGACTAGCGGGGGTCGCGGGGAGCTGTTTTTT.

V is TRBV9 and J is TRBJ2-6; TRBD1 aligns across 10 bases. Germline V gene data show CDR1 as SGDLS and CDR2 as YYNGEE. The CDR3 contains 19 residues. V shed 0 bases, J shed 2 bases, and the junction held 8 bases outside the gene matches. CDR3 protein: CASSVDPGQGRTGANVLTF. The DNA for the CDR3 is TGTGCCAGCAGCGTAGATCCGGGACAGGGGCGGACTGGGGCCAACGTCCTGACTTTC.

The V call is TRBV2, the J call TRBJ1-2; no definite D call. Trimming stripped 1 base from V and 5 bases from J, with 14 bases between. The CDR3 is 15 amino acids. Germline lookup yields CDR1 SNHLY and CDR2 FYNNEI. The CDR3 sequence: CASSEDRVSLYGYTF. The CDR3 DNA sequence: TGTGCCAGCAGTGAAGACCGGGTTTCTCTTTATGGCTACACCTTC.

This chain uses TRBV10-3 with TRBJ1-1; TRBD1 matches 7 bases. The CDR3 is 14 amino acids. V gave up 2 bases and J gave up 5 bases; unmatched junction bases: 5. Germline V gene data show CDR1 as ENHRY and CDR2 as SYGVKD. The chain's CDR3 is CAISEDRDRTEAFF. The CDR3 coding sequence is TGTGCCATCAGTGAGGACAGGGATAGAACTGAAGCTTTCTTT.

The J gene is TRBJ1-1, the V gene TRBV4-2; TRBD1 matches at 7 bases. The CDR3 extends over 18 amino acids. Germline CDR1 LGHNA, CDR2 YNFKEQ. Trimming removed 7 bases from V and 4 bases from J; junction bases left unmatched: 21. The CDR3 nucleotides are TGTGCCAGCACCGTACTGACCCCGGCCAGGGGGGCGGGCACTGAAGCTTTCTTT. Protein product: CASTVLTPARGAGTEAFF.